This T cell receptor (beta chain) stems from a study of shared clonotypes between healthy human individuals. Study outcomes and limitations: Few donors restricted represented genetic and exposure-history diversity. The sharing of 4.5% to 5% of naive CD4 clonotypes was seen across a handful of donors.

Terminally differentiated effector memory CD45RA+ cells were excluded by CCR7 positive selection of CD45RO-negative cells. As originally analysed: Junction-only sequences produced by ImmunoSEQ had no quality scores, so filtering differed. Libraries were prepared by immunoSEQ multiplex PCR; TCRdb keeps only in-frame clonotypes and omits some of them. D and trimming were read from the DNA, whereas the V and J calls and clone size are those reported in that table. Among about 1,900,000 clones listed, around 96% were seen once. CDR3 length: 12 residues. From germline, CDR1 is SNHLY and CDR2 FYNNEI. Points on this clone: The antigen is unknown. The junction shows a germline mismatch at one end, possibly a read error.

What was sequenced was naive CD8+ T cells sorted from blood. The receptor comes from a man aged 18 to 30 in good health. V is TRBV2 and J is TRBJ2-5; the D gene is possibly TRBD2 (6 bases). In DNA form, the CDR3 reads TGTGCCAGCAGTGAAGCCTTGTGGGCGGGGCACTTC. Residues: CASSEALWAGHF.